This TCR beta chain stems from a study of blood T cell repertoires in COVID-19. The wider study: Samples taken during acute and convalescent COVID-19 were collected in the United States, Italy and Spain.

Produced via immunoSEQ multiplex PCR; TCRdb's table is partial and in-frame only. The sample lists around 260,000 clones; about 89% were seen once. J gave up 5 bases and V 1 base, and 2 bases lay outside the gene matches. Looked up from germline, CDR1 is SGHKS and CDR2 is YYEKEE (reference sequence). The CDR3 is 13 amino acids. This receptor was identified in a man in his forties who had recovered from COVID-19. Sequencing was done on a sample of peripheral blood. The chain is built from TRBV5-5 and TRBJ1-2, with 7 bases identical to TRBD1. The CDR3 sequence: CASSLWTGYGYTF. For the CDR3, the DNA is TGTGCCAGCAGCTTGTGGACAGGTTATGGCTACACCTTC.